This T cell receptor beta chain appears in the sequencing data of a study of cytomegalovirus exposure and HLA in healthy donors. Overall study results and limits: Other equally common chains were less clonally expanded than HLA-associated TCR beta chains, a later analysis showed. There were some V segments, including TRBV6-2 and TRBV6-3, excluded as indistinguishable.

CDR3 length: 16 amino acids. Germline V gene lookup returns CDR1 MGHDK and CDR2 SYGVNS. The ends were cut back, 2 bases at V and 2 bases at J, with 14 bases in the middle. About this clone itself: Its cognate antigen is unknown.

Both 60 Vbeta primers and 13 Jbeta primers went into the PCR. Clones were sequenced by immunoSEQ multiplex PCR, and TCRdb holds only the in-frame ones, with some missing. This sample contains some 72,000 clones. The chain combines TRBV25-1 with TRBJ2-3; perhaps TRBD2 as D (6 bases). The receptor was derived from a boy between 5 and 17 years old in good health and CMV-seronegative. The source material was PBMCs. CDR3 amino acids: CASSELSGLHTDTQYF. The CDR3 nucleotides read TGTGCCAGCAGTGAACTCAGCGGACTACACACAGATACGCAGTATTTT.